The present entry profiles one TCR beta chain with its context. The PCR was carried out with 60 Vbeta primers and 13 Jbeta primers. The repertoire was sequenced with immunoSEQ multiplex PCR; TCRdb's copy has only in-frame clones and lacks some. This sample has roughly 150,000 clones, with around three quarters found just once. The sample originates from a study of cytomegalovirus exposure and HLA in healthy donors. The specimen was PBMCs. The source of this sequence is a young man in good health.

DNA for the CDR3: TGTGCCAGCAGTTTTTTTGCCCCGACTAGCGGGAGACGGAATACGCAGTATTTT. This sequence encodes CASSFFAPTSGRRNTQYF. This chain connects TRBV28 to TRBJ2-3, with TRBD2 matching 12 bases. The CDR3 consists of 18 residues. After removal of 3 bases from V and 7 bases from J, the junction contained 14 bases not matched to a gene. Germline CDR1 is MDHEN and CDR2 is SYDVKM.